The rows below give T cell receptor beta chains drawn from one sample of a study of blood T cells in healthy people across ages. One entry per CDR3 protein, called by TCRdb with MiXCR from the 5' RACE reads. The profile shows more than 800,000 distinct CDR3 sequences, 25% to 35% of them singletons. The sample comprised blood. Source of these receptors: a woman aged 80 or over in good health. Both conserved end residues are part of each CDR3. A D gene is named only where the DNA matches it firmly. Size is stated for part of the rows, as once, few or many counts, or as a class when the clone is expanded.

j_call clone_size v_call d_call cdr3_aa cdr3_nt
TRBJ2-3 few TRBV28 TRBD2 CASSLLAGSRDTQYF TGTGCCAGCAGTTTACTAGCGGGGAGCAGAGATACGCAGTATTTT
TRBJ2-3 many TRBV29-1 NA CSSGRPHTDTQYF TGCAGCTCAGGGAGGCCACACACAGATACGCAGTATTTT
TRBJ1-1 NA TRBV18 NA CASFEPLHVIMNTEAFF TGTGCCAGCTTTGAACCCCTACACGTAATAATGAACACTGAAGCTTTCTTT
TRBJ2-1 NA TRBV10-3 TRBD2 CAISGLGLAGGEQFF TGTGCCATCAGTGGTCTAGGGCTAGCGGGAGGAGAACAGTTCTTC
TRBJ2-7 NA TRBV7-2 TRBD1 CASSLGTGTGGNEQYF TGTGCCAGCAGCTTAGGAACCGGGACAGGGGGCAATGAGCAGTACTTC
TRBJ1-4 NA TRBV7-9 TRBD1 CASSVTGAATNEKLFF TGTGCCAGCAGCGTGACAGGGGCTGCAACTAATGAAAAACTGTTTTTT
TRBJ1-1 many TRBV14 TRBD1 CASSPQGGRTEAFF TGCGCCAGCAGCCCGCAGGGGGGGAGGACTGAAGCTTTCTTT
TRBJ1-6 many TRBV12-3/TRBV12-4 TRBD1 CASSYADRDSPLHF TGTGCCAGCAGCTACGCAGACAGGGATTCACCCCTCCACTTT
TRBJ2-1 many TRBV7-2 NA CASSVIGTEQFF TGTGCCAGCAGCGTTATCGGGACAGAGCAGTTCTTC
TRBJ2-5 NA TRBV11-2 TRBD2 CAGSLMAGEETQYF TGTGCCGGCAGCTTAATGGCGGGGGAGGAGACCCAGTACTTC
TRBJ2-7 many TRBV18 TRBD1 CASSPGTGLSYEQYF TGTGCCAGCTCACCGGGGACAGGACTTTCCTACGAGCAGTACTTC
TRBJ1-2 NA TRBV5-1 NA CAGSLDTPYGYTF TGCGCCGGCAGCTTGGACACTCCCTATGGCTACACCTTC
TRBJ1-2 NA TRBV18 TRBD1 CVSSPGTVTTNYGYTF TGTGTCAGCTCACCTGGGACAGTAACTACTAACTATGGCTACACCTTC
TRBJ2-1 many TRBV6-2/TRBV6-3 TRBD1 CASRLTGGIFEQFF TGTGCCAGCAGGTTGACAGGGGGAATATTTGAGCAGTTCTTC
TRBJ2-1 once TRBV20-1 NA CSAREGTNGQFF TGCAGTGCTAGAGAGGGGACGAATGGGCAGTTCTTC
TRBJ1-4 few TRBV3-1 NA CASSQDTGNEKLFF TGTGCCAGCAGCCAAGACACTGGAAATGAAAAACTGTTTTTT
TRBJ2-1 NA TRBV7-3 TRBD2 CASSLIPPTSEGANEQFF TGTGCCAGCAGCTTAATCCCTCCGACTAGCGAGGGAGCCAATGAGCAGTTCTTC
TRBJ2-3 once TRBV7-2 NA CASSLVFPGLTDTQYF TGTGCCAGCAGCTTAGTGTTTCCGGGGCTGACAGATACGCAGTATTTT
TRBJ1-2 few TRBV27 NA CASTPDRRYGYTF TGTGCCAGCACTCCCGACAGGAGGTATGGCTACACCTTC
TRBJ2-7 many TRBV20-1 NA CSARGDRASYEQYF TGCAGTGCCCGGGGGGACAGAGCCTCCTACGAGCAGTACTTC
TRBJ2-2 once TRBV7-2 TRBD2 CASGLRRGGGPGELFF TGTGCCAGCGGCTTGCGGCGGGGGGGCGGCCCCGGGGAGCTGTTTTTT
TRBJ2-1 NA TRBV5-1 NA CASSLNAASSYNEQFF TGCGCCAGCAGCTTGAACGCAGCGAGCTCCTACAATGAGCAGTTCTTC
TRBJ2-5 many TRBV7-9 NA CASSLAVRGGSTQYF TGTGCCAGCAGCTTAGCCGTAAGGGGCGGGTCGACCCAGTACTTC
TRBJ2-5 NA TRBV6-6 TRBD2 CASRQSGGPWIEETQYF TGTGCCAGCAGGCAATCGGGGGGGCCTTGGATTGAAGAGACCCAGTACTTC
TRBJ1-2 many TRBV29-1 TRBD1 CSVPGQGLRGYTF TGCAGCGTTCCGGGACAGGGTCTACGGGGCTACACCTTC
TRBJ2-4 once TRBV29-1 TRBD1 CSVYTGGLAKDIQYF TGCAGCGTCTATACAGGGGGCTTAGCCAAAGACATTCAGTACTTC
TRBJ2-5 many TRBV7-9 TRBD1 CASSLGETGLETQYF TGTGCCAGCAGCCTAGGAGAGACAGGGCTGGAGACCCAGTACTTC
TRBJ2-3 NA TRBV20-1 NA CSGTEADTQYF TGCAGTGGGACTGAGGCAGATACGCAGTATTTT
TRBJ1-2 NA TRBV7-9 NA CASTGDTPKRTF TGTGCCAGCACCGGGGACACCCCGAAGAGGACCTTC
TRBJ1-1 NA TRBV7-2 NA CASSPGGKKNTEAFF TGTGCCAGCAGCCCGGGGGGGAAGAAGAACACTGAAGCTTTCTTT
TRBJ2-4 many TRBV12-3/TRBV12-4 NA CASSLIRGGNIQYF TGTGCCAGCAGTTTAATCAGGGGCGGAAACATTCAGTACTTC
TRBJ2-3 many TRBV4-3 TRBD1 CASSQDSRQGTDTQYF TGCGCCAGCAGCCAAGATTCTAGACAGGGAACAGATACGCAGTATTTT
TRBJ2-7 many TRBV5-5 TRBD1 CASSSGTVSSYEQYF TGTGCCAGCAGCTCAGGGACAGTAAGCTCCTACGAGCAGTACTTC
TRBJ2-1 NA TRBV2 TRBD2 CAGSDLAGGRDEQFF TGTGCCGGCAGTGACCTAGCGGGGGGGCGCGATGAGCAGTTCTTC
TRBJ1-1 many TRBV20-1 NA CSLSAGGHMNTEAFF TGCAGTCTATCGGCCGGGGGCCATATGAACACTGAAGCTTTCTTT
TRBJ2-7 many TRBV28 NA CASNRGNYEQYF TGTGCCAGCAATAGGGGTAACTACGAGCAGTACTTC
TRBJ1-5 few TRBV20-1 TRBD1 CSAQRRGQSNQPQHF TGCAGTGCTCAGAGGAGGGGGCAAAGCAATCAGCCCCAGCATTTT
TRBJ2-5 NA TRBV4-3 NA CASSQGVGGGETQYF TGCGCCAGCAGCCAAGGTGTGGGGGGCGGGGAGACCCAGTACTTC
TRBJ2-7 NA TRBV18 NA CASSPSGQGWGQYF TGTGCCAGCTCACCGTCCGGGCAGGGTTGGGGGCAGTACTTC
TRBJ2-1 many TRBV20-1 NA CSAENYPEGNEQFF TGCAGTGCTGAGAACTATCCCGAGGGCAATGAGCAGTTCTTC
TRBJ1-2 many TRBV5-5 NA CASSLGVSPTNYGYTF TGTGCCAGCAGCTTGGGAGTCAGTCCCACTAACTATGGCTACACCTTC
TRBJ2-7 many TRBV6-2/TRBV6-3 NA CASGPAHEQYF TGTGCCAGTGGACCCGCGCACGAGCAGTACTTC
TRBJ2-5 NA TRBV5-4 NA CASSLHGRETQYF TGTGCCAGCAGCTTGCACGGGCGGGAGACCCAGTACTTC
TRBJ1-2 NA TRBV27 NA CASSLTGTKNYGYTF TGTGCCAGCAGTTTAACAGGGACGAAGAACTATGGCTACACCTTC
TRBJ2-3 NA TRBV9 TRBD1 CASSVQTGGTTDTQYF TGTGCCAGCAGCGTCCAAACAGGGGGGACCACAGATACGCAGTATTTT
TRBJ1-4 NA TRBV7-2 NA CASSLWGNEKRFF TGTGCCAGCAGCTTATGGGGGAATGAAAAACGGTTTTTT